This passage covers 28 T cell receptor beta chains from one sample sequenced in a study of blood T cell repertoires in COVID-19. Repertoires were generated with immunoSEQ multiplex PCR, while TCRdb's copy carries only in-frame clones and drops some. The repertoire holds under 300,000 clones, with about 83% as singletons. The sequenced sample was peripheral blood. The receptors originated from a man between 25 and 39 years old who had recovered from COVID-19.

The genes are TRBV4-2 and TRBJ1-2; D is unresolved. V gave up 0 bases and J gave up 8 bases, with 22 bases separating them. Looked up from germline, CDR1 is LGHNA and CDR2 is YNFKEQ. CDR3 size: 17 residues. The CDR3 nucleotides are TGTGCCAGCAGCCAAGACCTGTCCGGGGTACCCATGATGGGCTACACCTTC. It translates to CASSQDLSGVPMMGYTF.

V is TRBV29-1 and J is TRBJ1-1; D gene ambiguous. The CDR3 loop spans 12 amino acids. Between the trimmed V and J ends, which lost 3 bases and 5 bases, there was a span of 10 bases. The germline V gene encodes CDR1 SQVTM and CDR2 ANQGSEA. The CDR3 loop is CSVDYGNTEAFF. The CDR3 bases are TGCAGCGTTGATTACGGGAATACTGAAGCTTTCTTT.

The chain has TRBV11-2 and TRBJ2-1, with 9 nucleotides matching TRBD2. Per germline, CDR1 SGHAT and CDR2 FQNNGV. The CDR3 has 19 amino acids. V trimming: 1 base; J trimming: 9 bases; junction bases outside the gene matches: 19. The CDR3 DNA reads TGTGCCAGCAGCTTAGTACCTCAAGGGGCGGGGGGGGATCAATTTGAGCAGTTCTTC. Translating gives CASSLVPQGAGGDQFEQFF.

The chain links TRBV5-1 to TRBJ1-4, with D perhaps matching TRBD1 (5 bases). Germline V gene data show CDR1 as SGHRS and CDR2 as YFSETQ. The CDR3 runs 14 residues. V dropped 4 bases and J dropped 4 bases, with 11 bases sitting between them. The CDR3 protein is CASSPMGGNEKLFF. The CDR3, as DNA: TGCGCCAGCAGCCCTATGGGGGGTAATGAAAAACTGTTTTTT.

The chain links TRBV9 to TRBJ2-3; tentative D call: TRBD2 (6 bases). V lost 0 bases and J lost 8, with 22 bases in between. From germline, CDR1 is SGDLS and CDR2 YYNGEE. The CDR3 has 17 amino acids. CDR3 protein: CASSVVTAGANEGTQYF. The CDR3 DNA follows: TGTGCCAGCAGCGTAGTAACAGCGGGCGCAAACGAGGGTACGCAGTATTTT.

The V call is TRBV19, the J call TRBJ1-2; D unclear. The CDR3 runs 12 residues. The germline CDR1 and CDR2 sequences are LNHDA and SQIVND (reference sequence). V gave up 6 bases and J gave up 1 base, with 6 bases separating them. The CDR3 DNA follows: TGTGCCAGTAGGCAGATTAACTATGGCTACACCTTC. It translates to CASRQINYGYTF.

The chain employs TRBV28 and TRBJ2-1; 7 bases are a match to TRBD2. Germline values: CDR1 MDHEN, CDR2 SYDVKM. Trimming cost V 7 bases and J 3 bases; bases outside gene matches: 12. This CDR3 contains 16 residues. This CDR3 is CASTTSGEIFYNEQFF. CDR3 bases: TGTGCCAGCACCACGAGCGGGGAGATTTTCTACAATGAGCAGTTCTTC.

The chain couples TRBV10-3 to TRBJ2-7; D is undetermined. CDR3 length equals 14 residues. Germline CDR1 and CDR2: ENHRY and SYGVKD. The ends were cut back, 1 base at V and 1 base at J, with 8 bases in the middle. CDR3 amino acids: CAISELGRSYEQYV. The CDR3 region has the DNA TGTGCCATCAGTGAGTTGGGCAGATCCTACGAGCAGTACGTC.

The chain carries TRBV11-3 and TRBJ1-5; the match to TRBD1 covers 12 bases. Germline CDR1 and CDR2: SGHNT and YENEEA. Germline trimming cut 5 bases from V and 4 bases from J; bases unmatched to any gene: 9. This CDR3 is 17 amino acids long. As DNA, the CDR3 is TGTGCCAGCAGCCGAATTCGGGGACAGGGGGCTAATCAGCCCCAGCATTTT. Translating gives CASSRIRGQGANQPQHF.

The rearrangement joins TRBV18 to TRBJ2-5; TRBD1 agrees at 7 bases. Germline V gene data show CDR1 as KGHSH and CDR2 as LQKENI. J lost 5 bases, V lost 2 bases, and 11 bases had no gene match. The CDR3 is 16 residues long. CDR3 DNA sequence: TGTGCCAGCTCACCATCTTTATCGGCCAGGGGGGAGACCCAGTACTTC. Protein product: CASSPSLSARGETQYF.

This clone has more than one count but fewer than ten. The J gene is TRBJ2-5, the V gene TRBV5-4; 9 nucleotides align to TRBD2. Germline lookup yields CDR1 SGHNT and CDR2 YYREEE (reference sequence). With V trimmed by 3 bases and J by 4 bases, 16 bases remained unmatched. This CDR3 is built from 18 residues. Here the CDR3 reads CASSSGAGSGGLGETQYF. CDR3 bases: TGTGCCAGCAGCTCCGGGGCTGGTAGCGGGGGTCTTGGAGAGACCCAGTACTTC.

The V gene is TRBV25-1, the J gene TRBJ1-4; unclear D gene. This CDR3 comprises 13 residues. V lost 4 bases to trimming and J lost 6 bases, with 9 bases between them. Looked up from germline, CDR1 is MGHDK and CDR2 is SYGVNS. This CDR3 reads CASSVTNDEKLFF. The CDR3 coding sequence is TGTGCCAGCAGTGTGACAAACGATGAAAAACTGTTTTTT.

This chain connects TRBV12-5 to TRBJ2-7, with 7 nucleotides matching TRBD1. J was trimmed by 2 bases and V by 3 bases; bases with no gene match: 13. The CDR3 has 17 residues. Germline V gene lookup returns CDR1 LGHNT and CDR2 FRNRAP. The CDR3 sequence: CASGFIAGQTGPYEQYF. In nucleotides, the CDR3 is TGTGCTAGTGGTTTTATAGCAGGTCAGACAGGGCCCTACGAGCAGTACTTC.

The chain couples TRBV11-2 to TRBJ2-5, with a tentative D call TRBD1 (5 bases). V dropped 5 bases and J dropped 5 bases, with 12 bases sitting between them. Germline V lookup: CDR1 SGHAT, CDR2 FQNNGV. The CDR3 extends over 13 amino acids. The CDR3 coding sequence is TGTGCCAGCAGCACGCAGGGTACGGAGACCCAGTACTTC. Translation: CASSTQGTETQYF.

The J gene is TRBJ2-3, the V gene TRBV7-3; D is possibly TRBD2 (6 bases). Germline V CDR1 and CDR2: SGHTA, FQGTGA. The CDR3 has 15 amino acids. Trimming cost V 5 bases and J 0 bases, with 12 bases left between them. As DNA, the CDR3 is TGTGCCAGCAGCCCGGGACTTACTAGCACAGATACGCAGTATTTT. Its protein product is CASSPGLTSTDTQYF.

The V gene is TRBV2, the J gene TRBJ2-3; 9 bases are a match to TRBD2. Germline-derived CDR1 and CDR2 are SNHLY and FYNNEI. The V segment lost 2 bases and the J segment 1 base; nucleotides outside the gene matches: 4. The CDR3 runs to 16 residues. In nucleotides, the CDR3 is TGTGCCAGCAGTGAAAGTCGCGGGGGGGGCACAGATACGCAGTATTTT. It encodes CASSESRGGGTDTQYF.

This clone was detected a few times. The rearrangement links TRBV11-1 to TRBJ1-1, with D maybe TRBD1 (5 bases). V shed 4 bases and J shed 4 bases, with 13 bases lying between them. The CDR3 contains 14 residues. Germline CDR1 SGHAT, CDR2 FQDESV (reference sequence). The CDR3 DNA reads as TGTGCCAGCAGCTCGAGGAGGGGTGGCACTGAAGCTTTCTTT. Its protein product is CASSSRRGGTEAFF. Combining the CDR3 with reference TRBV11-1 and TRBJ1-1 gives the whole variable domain EAEVAQSPRYKITEKSQAVAFWCDPISGHATLYWYRQILGQGPELLVQFQDESVVDDSQLPKDRFSAERLKGVDSTLKIQPAELGDSAMYLCASSSRRGGTEAFFGQGTRLTVV.

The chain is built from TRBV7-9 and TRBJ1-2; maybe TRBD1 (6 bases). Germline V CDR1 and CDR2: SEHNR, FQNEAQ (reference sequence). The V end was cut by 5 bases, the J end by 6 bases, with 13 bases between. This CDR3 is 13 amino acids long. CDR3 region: CASSPRTANGYTF. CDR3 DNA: TGTGCCAGCAGCCCGAGGACAGCCAATGGCTACACCTTC. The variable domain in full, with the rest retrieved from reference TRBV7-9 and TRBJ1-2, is DTGVSQNPRHKITKRGQNVTFRCDPISEHNRLYWYRQTLGQGPEFLTYFQNEAQLEKSRLLSDRFSAERPKGSFSTLEIQRTEQGDSAMYLCASSPRTANGYTFGSGTRLTVV.

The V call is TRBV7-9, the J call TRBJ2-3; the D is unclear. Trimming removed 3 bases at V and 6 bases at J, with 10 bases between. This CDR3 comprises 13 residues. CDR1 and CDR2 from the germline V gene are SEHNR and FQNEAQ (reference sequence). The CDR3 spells CASSFPPYDTQYF. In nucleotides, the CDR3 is TGTGCCAGCAGCTTCCCTCCCTACGATACGCAGTATTTT.

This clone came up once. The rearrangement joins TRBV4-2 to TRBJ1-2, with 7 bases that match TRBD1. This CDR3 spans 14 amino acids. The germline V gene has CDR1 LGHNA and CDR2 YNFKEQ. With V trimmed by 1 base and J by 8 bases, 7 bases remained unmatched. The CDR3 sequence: CASSQVEGAGGYTF. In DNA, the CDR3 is TGTGCCAGCAGCCAAGTTGAGGGGGCGGGAGGCTACACCTTC.

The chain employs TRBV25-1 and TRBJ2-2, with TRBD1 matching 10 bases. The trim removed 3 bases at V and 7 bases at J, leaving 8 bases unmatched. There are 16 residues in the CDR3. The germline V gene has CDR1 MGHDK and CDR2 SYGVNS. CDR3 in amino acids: CASSDPGGQGDGELFF. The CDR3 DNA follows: TGTGCCAGCAGTGACCCAGGCGGACAGGGGGACGGGGAGCTGTTTTTT.

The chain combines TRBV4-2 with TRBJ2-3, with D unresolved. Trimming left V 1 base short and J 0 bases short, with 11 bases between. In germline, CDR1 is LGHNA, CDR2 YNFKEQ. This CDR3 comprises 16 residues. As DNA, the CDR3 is TGTGCCAGCAGCCAAGTGTTAAATCCTAGCACAGATACGCAGTATTTT. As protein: CASSQVLNPSTDTQYF.

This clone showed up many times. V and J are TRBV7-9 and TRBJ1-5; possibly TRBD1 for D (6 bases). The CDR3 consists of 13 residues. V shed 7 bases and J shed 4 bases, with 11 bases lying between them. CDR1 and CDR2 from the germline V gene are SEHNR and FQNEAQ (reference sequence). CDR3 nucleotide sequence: TGTGCCAGCACTCGACAGGAGAATCAGCCCCAGCATTTT. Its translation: CASTRQENQPQHF.

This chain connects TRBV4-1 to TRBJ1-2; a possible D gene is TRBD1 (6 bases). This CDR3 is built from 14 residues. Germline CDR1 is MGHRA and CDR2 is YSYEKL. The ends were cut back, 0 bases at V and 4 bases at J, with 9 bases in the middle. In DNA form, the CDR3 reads TGCGCCAGCAGCCAAGAACAGGGCCGCTATGGCTACACCTTC. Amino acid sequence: CASSQEQGRYGYTF.

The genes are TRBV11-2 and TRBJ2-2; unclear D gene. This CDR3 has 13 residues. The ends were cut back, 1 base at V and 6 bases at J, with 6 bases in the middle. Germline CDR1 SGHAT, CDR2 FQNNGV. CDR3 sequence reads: CASSLGSPGELFF. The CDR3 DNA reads TGTGCCAGCAGCTTAGGGAGCCCCGGGGAGCTGTTTTTT.

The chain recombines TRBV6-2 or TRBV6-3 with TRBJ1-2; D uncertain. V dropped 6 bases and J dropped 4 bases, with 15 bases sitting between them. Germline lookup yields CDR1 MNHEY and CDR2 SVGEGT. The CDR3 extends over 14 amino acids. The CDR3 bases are TGTGCCAGCAGCGAGGCCGCCTCAGTCTATGGCTACACCTTC. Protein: CASSEAASVYGYTF.

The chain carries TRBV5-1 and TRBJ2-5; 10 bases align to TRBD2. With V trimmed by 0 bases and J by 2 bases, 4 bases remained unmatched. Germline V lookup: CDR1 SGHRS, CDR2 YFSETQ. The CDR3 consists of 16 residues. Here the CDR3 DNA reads TGCGCCAGCAGCTTGGAAGGGACTAGCGTACAAGAGACCCAGTACTTC. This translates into CASSLEGTSVQETQYF.

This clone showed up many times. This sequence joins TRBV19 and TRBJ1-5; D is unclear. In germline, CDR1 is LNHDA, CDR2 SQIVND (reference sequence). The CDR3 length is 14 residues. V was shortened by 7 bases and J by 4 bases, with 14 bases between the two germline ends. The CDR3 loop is CASTKSLSNQPQHF. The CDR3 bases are TGTGCCAGTACAAAGAGCTTGAGTAATCAGCCCCAGCATTTT. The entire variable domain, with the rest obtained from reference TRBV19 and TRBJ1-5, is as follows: DGGITQSPKYLFRKEGQNVTLSCEQNLNHDAMYWYRQDPGQGLRLIYYSQIVNDFQKGDIAEGYSVSREKKESFPLTVTSAQKNPTAFYLCASTKSLSNQPQHFGDGTRLSIL.